Sequencing of this T cell receptor beta chain was carried out in a study of T cell responses to AZD1222 COVID-19 vaccine. The study's findings and limits: Mapped onto spike, vaccine-associated CD4 TCRs spanned it and were dominant at 160-218 and 743-854. Females outnumbered males among donors, who were mostly white British; clonal diversity was possibly underestimated.

Second doses that came at about 4 or about 12 weeks were put together. The CDR3 runs 16 residues. From germline, CDR1 is LGHDT and CDR2 YNNKEL (reference sequence). With V trimmed by 0 bases and J by 3 bases, 5 bases remained unmatched. A word on this clone: Its antigen is as yet unknown.

The protocol was immunoSEQ multiplex PCR, while the TCRdb copy is restricted to in-frame clones and leaves out a portion. This sample has some 120,000 clones; about 88% occur once, and the top ten carry over 8%. The sequenced sample was peripheral blood, obtained 28 days after the second AZD1222 dose. The V and J genes are TRBV3-1 (or the pseudogene TRBV3-2) and TRBJ1-5, with 7 bases fitting TRBD1. This clonotype was sampled from an adult who received the AZD1222 COVID-19 vaccine. The CDR3 loop is CASSQDRDRLNQPQHF. The DNA of the CDR3 is TGTGCCAGCAGCCAAGATCGGGACAGACTCAATCAGCCCCAGCATTTT.